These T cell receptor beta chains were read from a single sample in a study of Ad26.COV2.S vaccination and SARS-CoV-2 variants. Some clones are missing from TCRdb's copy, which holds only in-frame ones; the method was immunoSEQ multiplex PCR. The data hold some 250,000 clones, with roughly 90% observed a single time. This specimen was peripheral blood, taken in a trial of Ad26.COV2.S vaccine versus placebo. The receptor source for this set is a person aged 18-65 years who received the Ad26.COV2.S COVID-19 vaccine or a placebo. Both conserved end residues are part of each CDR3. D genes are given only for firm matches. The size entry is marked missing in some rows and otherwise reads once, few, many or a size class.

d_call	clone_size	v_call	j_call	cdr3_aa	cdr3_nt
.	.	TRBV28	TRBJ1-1	CASSPPSGWGTEAFF	TGTGCCAGCAGTCCCCCATCGGGTTGGGGCACTGAAGCTTTCTTT
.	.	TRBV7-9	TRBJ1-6	CASSFMQGRSPLHF	TGTGCCAGCAGCTTTATGCAGGGAAGATCACCCCTCCACTTT
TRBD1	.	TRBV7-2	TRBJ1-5	CASSPGGTGNQPQHF	TGTGCCAGCAGCCCAGGAGGGACAGGTAATCAGCCCCAGCATTTT
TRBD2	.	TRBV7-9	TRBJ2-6	CASSPAAGPFSGANVLTF	TGTGCCAGCAGCCCGGCAGCGGGGCCCTTCTCTGGGGCCAACGTCCTGACTTTC
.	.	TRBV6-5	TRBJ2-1	CASSRALSYEQFF	TGTGCCAGCAGTCGGGCCCTAAGCTATGAGCAGTTCTTC
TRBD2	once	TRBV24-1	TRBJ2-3	CATSDFGGVGTDTQYF	TGTGCCACCAGTGATTTCGGGGGGGTTGGCACAGATACGCAGTATTTT
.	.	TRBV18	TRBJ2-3	CASSRRNGDTQYF	TGTGCCAGCTCACGCAGAAACGGGGATACGCAGTATTTT
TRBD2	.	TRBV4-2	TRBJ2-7	CASSPSSGGPGEQYF	TGTGCCAGCAGCCCATCTAGCGGGGGGCCGGGGGAGCAGTACTTC
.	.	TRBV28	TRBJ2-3	CASTQQGWERDTQYF	TGTGCCAGCACCCAACAGGGATGGGAGCGGGATACGCAGTATTTT
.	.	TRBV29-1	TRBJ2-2	CSVDRRRGTGELFF	TGCAGCGTTGATCGCCGGAGGGGCACCGGGGAGCTGTTTTTT
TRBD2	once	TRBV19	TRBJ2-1	CASSRAPGTSGRVGGEQFF	TGTGCCAGTAGTAGGGCCCCCGGGACTAGCGGGAGAGTTGGTGGTGAGCAGTTCTTC
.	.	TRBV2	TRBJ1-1	CASSVQEAFF	TGTGCCAGCAGTGTTCAGGAAGCTTTCTTT
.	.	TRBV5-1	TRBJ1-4	CASSTTPGTGNEKLFF	TGCGCCAGCAGCACAACCCCCGGGACGGGGAATGAAAAACTGTTTTTT
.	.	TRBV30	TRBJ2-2	CAWSVPGSSGELFF	TGTGCCTGGAGTGTACCCGGGTCCAGCGGGGAGCTGTTTTTT
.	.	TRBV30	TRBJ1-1	CAWSRRGNEAFF	TGTGCCTGGAGTAGGAGGGGTAATGAAGCTTTCTTT
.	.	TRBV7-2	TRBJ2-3	CASSLFSDTQYF	TGTGCCAGCAGCTTGTTCTCAGATACGCAGTATTTT
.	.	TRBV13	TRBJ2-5	CASSLRLQQETQYF	TGTGCCAGCAGCTTACGCTTACAGCAAGAGACCCAGTACTTC
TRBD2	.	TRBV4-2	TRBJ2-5	CASSQDWGLQETQYF	TGTGCCAGCAGCCAAGATTGGGGACTACAAGAGACCCAGTACTTC
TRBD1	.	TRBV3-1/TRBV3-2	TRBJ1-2	CASSHEDRASGYTF	TGTGCCAGCAGCCATGAAGACAGGGCAAGCGGCTACACCTTC
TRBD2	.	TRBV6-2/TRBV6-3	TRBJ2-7	CASSYSRSSGDDEQYF	TGTGCCAGCAGTTACTCGAGGTCTAGCGGGGATGACGAGCAGTACTTC
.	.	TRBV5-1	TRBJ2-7	CASSLLGDYEQYF	TGCGCCAGCAGCTTGTTAGGGGACTACGAGCAGTACTTC
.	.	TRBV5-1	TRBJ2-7	CASSFPGRPLYF	TGCGCCAGCAGCTTCCCGGGGCGCCCGCTGTACTTC
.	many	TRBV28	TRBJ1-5	CASSPVRLLSNQPQHF	TGTGCCAGCAGTCCCGTAAGGCTCTTAAGCAATCAGCCCCAGCATTTT
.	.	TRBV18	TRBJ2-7	CASSLGTSSSYEQYF	TGTGCCAGCTCACTAGGGACTTCGAGCTCCTACGAGCAGTACTTC
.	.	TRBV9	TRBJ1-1	CASSVDTNTEAFF	TGTGCCAGCAGCGTAGACACGAACACTGAAGCTTTCTTT
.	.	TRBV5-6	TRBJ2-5	CASSFGFGGPDGAQYF	TGTGCCAGCAGCTTCGGGTTTGGGGGGCCCGATGGGGCCCAGTACTTC
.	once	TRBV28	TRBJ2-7	CASSLFQGGYEQYF	TGTGCCAGCAGTTTATTCCAGGGGGGCTACGAGCAGTACTTC
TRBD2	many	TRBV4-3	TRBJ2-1	CASSALTSGDYNEQFF	TGCGCCAGCAGCGCCCTAACTAGCGGTGACTACAATGAGCAGTTCTTC
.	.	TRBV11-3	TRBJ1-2	CASSLKYGYTF	TGTGCCAGCAGCTTAAAATATGGCTACACCTTC
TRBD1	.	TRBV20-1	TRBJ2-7	CSASAGTGTYEQYF	TGCAGTGCTAGTGCCGGGACAGGGACCTACGAGCAGTACTTC
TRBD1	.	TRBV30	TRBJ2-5	CAWSSVLGRGPAETQYF	TGTGCCTGGAGTTCAGTCCTAGGCAGGGGGCCAGCGGAGACCCAGTACTTC
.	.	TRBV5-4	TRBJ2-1	CASSVRVPSYNEQFF	TGTGCCAGCAGCGTGCGGGTCCCCTCCTACAATGAGCAGTTCTTC
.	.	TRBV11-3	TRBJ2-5	CASSLASKETQYF	TGTGCCAGCAGCTTAGCGTCCAAAGAGACCCAGTACTTC
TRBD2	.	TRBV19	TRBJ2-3	CASSIDWTSLRGGTQYF	TGTGCCAGTAGTATAGATTGGACTAGCTTAAGAGGGGGTACGCAGTATTTT
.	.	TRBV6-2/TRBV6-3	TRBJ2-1	CASSSTGKINEQFF	TGTGCCAGCAGTTCGACAGGAAAAATCAATGAGCAGTTCTTC
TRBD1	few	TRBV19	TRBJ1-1	CASGRGLGEAFF	TGTGCCAGTGGCAGGGGGCTTGGTGAAGCTTTCTTT
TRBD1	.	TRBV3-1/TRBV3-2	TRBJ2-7	CASSQRGQGNEQYF	TGTGCCAGCAGCCAACGGGGACAGGGTAACGAGCAGTACTTC
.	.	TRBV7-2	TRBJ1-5	CASTKGAGSHWGPQHF	TGTGCCAGCACTAAAGGGGCGGGGAGTCACTGGGGGCCCCAGCATTTT
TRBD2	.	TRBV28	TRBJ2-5	CASSLYGTSGKETQYF	TGTGCCAGCAGTTTGTACGGGACTAGCGGGAAAGAGACCCAGTACTTC
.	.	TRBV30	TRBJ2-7	CARGPGLSHEQYF	TGTGCTCGGGGGCCAGGGTTGAGTCACGAGCAGTACTTC
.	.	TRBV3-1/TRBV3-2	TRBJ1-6	CASSQGVGSSYNSPLHF	TGTGCCAGCAGCCAAGGGGTAGGAAGCTCCTATAATTCACCCCTCCACTTT
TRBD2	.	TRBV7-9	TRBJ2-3	CASSSPGGGVDTQYF	TGTGCCAGCAGCTCCCCGGGGGGGGGCGTGGATACGCAGTATTTT
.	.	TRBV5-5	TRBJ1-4	CASRWQAIGKLFF	TGTGCCAGCAGGTGGCAGGCAATCGGGAAACTGTTTTTT
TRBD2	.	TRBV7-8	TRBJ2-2	CASSSPTSGRATGELFF	TGTGCCAGCAGCTCACCTACTAGCGGGAGAGCCACCGGGGAGCTGTTTTTT
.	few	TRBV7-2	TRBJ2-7	CASSLGRISYEQYF	TGTGCCAGCAGCTTGGGGCGAATCTCCTACGAGCAGTACTTC
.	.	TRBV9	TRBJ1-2	CASSVDTRSYGYTF	TGTGCCAGCAGCGTAGATACCAGGAGCTATGGCTACACCTTC
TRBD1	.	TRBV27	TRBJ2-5	CASQKGQAYETQYF	TGTGCCAGCCAGAAGGGACAGGCCTACGAGACCCAGTACTTC
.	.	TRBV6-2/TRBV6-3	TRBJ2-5	CASSHQGSQETQYF	TGTGCCAGCAGTCACCAGGGTAGCCAAGAGACCCAGTACTTC
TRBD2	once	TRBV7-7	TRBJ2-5	CASSPGLAGGQETQYF	TGTGCTAGCAGCCCGGGACTAGCGGGGGGGCAAGAGACCCAGTACTTC
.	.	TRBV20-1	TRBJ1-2	CSASGYRNNYGYTF	TGCAGTGCTAGTGGATACAGGAACAACTATGGCTACACCTTC
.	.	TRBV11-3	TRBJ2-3	CASSLGSGTASTDTQYF	TGTGCCAGCAGCTTGGGGTCCGGGACGGCTAGCACAGATACGCAGTATTTT
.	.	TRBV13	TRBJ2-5	CASSLGVGGPQETQYF	TGTGCCAGCAGCTTAGGTGTTGGGGGACCACAGGAGACCCAGTACTTC
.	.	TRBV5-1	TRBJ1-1	CASSSPGIGTEAFF	TGCGCCAGCAGCTCCCCAGGGATAGGCACTGAAGCTTTCTTT
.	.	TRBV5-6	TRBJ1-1	CASSLSGAEAFF	TGTGCCAGCAGCTTGTCAGGGGCTGAAGCTTTCTTT
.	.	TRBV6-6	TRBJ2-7	CASSYPGPRSYEQYF	TGTGCCAGCAGTTACCCGGGACCTAGGTCCTACGAGCAGTACTTC
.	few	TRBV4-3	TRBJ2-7	CASSQGRGSYEQYF	TGCGCCAGCAGCCAAGGGAGGGGCTCCTACGAGCAGTACTTC
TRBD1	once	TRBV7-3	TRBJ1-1	CASSPQAGQGLTEAFF	TGTGCCAGCAGCCCCCAAGCGGGACAGGGCTTAACTGAAGCTTTCTTT
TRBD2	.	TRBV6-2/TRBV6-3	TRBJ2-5	CASSYSRLAGVETQYF	TGTGCCAGCAGTTACAGCCGGCTAGCGGGAGTAGAGACCCAGTACTTC